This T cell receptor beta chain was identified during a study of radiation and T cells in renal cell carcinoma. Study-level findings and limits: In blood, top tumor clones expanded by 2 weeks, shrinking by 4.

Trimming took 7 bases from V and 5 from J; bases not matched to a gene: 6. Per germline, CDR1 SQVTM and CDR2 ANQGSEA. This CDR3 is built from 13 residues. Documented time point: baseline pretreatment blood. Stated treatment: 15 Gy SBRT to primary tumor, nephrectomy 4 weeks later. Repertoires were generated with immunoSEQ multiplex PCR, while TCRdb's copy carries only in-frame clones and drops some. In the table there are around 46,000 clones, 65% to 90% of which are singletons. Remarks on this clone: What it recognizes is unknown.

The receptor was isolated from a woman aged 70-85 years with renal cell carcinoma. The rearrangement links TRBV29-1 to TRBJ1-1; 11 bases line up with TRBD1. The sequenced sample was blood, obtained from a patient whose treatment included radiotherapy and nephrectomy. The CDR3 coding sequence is TGCAGCGGGAAGGGACAGGGGGGTACTGAAGCTTTCTTT. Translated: CSGKGQGGTEAFF.